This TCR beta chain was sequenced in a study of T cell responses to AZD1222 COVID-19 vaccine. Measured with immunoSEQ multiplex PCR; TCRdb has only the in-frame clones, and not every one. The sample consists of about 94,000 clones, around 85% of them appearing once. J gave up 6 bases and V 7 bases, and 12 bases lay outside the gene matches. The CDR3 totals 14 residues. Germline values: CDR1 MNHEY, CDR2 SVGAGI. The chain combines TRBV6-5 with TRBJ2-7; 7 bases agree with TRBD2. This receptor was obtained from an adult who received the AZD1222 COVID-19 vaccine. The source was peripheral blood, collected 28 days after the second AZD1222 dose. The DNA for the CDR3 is TGTGCCAGCAAATCAACTAGCGCGGAAAGCGAGCAGTACTTC. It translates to CASKSTSAESEQYF.